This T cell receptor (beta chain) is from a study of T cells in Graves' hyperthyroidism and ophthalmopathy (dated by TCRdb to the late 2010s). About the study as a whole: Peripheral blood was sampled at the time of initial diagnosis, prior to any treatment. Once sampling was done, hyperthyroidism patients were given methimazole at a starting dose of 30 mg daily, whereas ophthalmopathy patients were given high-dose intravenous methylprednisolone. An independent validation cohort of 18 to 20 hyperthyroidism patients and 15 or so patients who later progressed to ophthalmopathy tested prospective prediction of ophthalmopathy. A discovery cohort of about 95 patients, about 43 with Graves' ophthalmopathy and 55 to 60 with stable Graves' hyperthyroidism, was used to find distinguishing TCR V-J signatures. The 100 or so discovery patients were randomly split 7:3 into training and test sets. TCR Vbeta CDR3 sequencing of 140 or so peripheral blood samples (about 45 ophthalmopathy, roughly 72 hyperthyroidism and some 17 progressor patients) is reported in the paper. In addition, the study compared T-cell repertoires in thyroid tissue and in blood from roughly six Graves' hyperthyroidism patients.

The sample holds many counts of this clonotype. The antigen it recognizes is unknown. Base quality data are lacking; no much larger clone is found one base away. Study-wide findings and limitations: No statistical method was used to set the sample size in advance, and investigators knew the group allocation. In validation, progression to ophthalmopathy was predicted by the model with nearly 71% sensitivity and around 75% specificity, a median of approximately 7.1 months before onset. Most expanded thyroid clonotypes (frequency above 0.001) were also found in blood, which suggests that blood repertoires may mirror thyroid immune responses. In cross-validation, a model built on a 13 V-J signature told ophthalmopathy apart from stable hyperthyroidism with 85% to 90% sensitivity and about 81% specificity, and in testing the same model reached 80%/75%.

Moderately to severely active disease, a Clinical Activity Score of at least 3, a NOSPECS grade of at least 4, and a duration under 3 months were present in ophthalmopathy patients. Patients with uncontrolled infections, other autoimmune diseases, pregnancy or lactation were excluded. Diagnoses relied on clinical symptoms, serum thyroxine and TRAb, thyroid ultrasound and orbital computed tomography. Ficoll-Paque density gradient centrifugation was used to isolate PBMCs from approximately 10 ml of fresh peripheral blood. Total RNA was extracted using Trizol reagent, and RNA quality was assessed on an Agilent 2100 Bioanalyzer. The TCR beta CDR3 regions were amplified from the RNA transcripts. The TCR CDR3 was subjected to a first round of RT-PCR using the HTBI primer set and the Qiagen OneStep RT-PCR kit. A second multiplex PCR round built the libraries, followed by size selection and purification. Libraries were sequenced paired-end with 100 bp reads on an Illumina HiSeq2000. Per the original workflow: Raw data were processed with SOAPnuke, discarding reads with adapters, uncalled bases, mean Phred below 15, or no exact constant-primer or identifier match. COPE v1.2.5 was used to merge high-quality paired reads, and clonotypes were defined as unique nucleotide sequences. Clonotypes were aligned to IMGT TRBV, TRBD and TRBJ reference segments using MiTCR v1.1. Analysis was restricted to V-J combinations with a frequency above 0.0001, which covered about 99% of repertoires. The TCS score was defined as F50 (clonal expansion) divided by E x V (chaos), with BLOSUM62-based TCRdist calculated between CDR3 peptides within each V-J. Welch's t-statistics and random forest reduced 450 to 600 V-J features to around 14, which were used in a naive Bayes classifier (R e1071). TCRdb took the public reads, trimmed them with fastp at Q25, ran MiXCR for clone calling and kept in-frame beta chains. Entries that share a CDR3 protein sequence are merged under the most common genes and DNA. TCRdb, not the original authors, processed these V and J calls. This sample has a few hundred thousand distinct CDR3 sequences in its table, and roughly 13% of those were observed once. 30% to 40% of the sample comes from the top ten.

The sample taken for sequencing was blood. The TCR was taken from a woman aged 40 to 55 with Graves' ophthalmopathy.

The CDR3 region reads CASRTSLREQYF. The bases read TGTGCCAGCAGAACCTCCCTTCGCGAGCAGTACTTC. The receptor chain draws on TRBV28 and TRBJ2-7, with an unclear D gene assignment. From the cysteine up to the phenylalanine, the CDR3 has a length of 12 residues. Only the CDR3 part of the read is kept: 36 bases, read in frame from the first base. Trimming removed 6 bases from V and 6 bases from J, leaving 12 bases between the germline ends. According to the germline V gene, CDR1 reads MDHEN and CDR2 reads SYDVKM.